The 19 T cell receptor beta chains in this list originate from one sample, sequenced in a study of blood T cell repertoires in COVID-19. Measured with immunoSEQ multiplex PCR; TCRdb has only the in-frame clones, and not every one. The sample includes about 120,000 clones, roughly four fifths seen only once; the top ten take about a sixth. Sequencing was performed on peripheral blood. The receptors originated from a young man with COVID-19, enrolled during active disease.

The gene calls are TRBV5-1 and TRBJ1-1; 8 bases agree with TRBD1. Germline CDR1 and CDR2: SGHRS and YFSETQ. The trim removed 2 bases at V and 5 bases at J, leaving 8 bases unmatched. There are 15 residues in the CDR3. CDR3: CASSLRGQVGTEAFF. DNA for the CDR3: TGCGCCAGCAGCTTAAGGGGACAGGTAGGGACTGAAGCTTTCTTT.

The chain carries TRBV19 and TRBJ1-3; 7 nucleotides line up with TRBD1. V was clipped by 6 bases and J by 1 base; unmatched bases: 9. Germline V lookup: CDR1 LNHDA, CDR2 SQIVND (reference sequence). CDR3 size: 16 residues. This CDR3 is CASRNVGGASGNTIYF. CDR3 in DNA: TGTGCCAGTAGAAACGTAGGGGGCGCTTCTGGAAACACCATATATTTT.

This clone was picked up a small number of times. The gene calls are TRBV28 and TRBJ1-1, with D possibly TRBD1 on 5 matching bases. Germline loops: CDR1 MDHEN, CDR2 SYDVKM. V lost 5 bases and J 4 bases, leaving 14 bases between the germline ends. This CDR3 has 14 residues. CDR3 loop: CASSPGGLGTEAFF. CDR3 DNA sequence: TGTGCCAGCAGTCCCGGGGGTTTGGGCACTGAAGCTTTCTTT. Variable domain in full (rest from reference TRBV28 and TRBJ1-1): DVKVTQSSRYLVKRTGEKVFLECVQDMDHENMFWYRQDPGLGLRLIYFSYDVKMKEKGDIPEGYSVSREKKERFSLILESASTNQTSMYLCASSPGGLGTEAFFGQGTRLTVV.

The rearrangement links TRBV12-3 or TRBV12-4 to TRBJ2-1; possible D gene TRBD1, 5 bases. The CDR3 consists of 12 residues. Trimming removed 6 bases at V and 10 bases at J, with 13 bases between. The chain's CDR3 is CASRATRGEQFF. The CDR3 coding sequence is TGTGCCAGCAGGGCGACAAGGGGCGAGCAGTTCTTC.

CDR3 protein: CASSGLVDEQFF. In DNA form, the CDR3 reads TGTGCCAGCAGTGGACTAGTTGATGAGCAGTTCTTC. V gene TRBV2 combines with J gene TRBJ2-1, with D possibly being TRBD2 (6 bases). V lost 4 bases to trimming and J lost 8 bases, with 9 bases between them. The V gene's germline CDR1 is SNHLY and CDR2 FYNNEI. CDR3 size: 12 residues.

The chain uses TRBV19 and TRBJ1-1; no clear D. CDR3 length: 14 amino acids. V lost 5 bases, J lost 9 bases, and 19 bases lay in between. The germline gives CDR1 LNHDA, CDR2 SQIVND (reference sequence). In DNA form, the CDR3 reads TGTGCCAGTAGTCAGCTACAGAGATCACAGCAAGCTTTCTTT. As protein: CASSQLQRSQQAFF.

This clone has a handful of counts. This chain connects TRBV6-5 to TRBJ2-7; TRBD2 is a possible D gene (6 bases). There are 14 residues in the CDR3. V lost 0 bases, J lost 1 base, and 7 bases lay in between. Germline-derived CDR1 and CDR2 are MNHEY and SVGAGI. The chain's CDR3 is CASSYSGTSYEQYF. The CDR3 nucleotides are TGTGCCAGCAGTTACTCCGGGACTTCCTACGAGCAGTACTTC.

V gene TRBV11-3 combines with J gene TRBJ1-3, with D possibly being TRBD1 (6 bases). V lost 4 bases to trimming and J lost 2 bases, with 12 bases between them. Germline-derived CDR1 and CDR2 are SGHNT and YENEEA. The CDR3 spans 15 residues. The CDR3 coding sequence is TGTGCCAGCAGCTCCTACAGGGCGGCTGGAAACACCATATATTTT. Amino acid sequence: CASSSYRAAGNTIYF.

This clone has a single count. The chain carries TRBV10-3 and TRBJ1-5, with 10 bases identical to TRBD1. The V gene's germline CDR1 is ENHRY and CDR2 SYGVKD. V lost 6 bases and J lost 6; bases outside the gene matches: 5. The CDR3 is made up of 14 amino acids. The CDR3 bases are TGTGCCATCAGGGGACAGGGGTTGGGTCAGCCCCAGCATTTT. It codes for CAIRGQGLGQPQHF.

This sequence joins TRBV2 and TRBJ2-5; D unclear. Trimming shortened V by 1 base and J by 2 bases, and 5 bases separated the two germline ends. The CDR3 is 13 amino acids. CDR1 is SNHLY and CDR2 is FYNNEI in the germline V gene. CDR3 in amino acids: CASSEGLQETQYF. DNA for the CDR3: TGTGCCAGCAGTGAAGGACTGCAAGAGACCCAGTACTTC.

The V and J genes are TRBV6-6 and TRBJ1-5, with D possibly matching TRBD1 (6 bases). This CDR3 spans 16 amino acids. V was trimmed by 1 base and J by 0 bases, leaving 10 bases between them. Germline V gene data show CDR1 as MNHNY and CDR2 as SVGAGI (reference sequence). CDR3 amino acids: CASSYWGGNSNQPQHF. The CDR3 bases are TGTGCCAGCAGTTACTGGGGGGGCAATAGCAATCAGCCCCAGCATTTT.

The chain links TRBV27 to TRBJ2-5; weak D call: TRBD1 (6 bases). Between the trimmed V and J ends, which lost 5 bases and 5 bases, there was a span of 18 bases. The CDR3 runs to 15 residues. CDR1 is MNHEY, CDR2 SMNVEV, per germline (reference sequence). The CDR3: CASSPRDTIGETQYF. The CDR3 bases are TGTGCCAGCAGTCCCCGGGACACCATCGGGGAGACCCAGTACTTC.

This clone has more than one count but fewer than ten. DNA for the CDR3: TGCGCCAGCAGCTTGGCCTCTAGGCTAGCGGGGGCCTACGAGCAGTACTTC. Its protein is CASSLASRLAGAYEQYF. The rearrangement joins TRBV5-1 to TRBJ2-7; 10 positions match TRBD2. The CDR3 is made up of 17 amino acids. With V trimmed by 0 bases and J by 2 bases, 8 bases remained unmatched. Germline lookup yields CDR1 SGHRS and CDR2 YFSETQ.

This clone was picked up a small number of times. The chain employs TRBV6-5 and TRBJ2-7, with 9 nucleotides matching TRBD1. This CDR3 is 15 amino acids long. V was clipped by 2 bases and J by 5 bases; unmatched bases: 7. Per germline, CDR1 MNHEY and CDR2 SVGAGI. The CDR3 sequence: CASSYRGTGNHEQYF. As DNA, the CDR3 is TGTGCCAGCAGTTACCGCGGGACAGGGAACCACGAGCAGTACTTC.

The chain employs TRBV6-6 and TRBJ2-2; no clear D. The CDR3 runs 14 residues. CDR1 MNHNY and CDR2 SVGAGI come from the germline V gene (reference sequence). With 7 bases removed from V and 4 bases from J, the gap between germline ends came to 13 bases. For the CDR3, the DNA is TGTGCCAGCACCGTATATACGGGCACCGGGGAGCTGTTTTTT. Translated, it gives CASTVYTGTGELFF.

CDR3 residues: CASSGDGSALRDYNEQFF. The CDR3 bases are TGTGCCAGCAGTGGAGACGGGTCAGCCTTGCGGGATTACAATGAGCAGTTCTTC. This rearrangement joins TRBV11-2 to TRBJ2-1, with D possibly matching TRBD2 (6 bases). V was cut by 6 bases and J by 4 bases, with 25 bases left in between. Germline CDR1 reads SGHAT; CDR2 reads FQNNGV. The CDR3 has 18 amino acids. Complete variable domain (other parts from reference TRBV11-2 and TRBJ2-1): EAGVAQSPRYKIIEKRQSVAFWCNPISGHATLYWYQQILGQGPKLLIQFQNNGVVDDSQLPKDRFSAERLKGVDSTLKIQPAKLEDSAVYLCASSGDGSALRDYNEQFFGPGTRLTVL.

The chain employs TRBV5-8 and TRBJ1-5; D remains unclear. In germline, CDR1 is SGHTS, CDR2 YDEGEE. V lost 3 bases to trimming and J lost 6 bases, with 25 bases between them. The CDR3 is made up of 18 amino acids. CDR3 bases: TGTGCCAGCAGCTGGCAAGAGGTTTTAAGGTTTTGGAGTCAGCCCCAGCATTTT. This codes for CASSWQEVLRFWSQPQHF.

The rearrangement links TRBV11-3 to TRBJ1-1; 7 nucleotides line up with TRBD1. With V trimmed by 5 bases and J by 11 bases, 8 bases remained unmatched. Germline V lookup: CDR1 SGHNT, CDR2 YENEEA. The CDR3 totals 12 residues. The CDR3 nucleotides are TGTGCCAGCAGCCGTCCTGGGACAGCGGCTTTCTTT. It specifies CASSRPGTAAFF.

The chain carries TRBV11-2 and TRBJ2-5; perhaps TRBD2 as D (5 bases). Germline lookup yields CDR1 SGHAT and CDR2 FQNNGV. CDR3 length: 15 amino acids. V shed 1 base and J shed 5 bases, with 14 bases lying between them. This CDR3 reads CASSLVGGSPETQYF. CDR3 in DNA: TGTGCCAGCAGCTTAGTCGGTGGGAGCCCGGAGACCCAGTACTTC.